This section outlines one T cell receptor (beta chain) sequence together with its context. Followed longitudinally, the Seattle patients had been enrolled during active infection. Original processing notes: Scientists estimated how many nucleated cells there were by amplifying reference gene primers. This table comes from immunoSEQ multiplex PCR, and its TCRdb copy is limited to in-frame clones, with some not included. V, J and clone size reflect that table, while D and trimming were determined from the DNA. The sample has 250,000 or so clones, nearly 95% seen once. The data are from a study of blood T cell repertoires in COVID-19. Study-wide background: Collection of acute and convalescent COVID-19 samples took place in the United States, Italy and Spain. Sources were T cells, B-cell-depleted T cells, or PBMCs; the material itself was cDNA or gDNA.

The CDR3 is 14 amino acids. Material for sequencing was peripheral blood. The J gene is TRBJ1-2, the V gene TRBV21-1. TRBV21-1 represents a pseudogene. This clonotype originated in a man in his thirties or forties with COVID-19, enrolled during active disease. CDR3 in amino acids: CASSKFWRGYGYTF. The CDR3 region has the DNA TGTGCCAGCAGCAAATTCTGGCGGGGCTATGGCTACACCTTC.